Listed below are T cell receptor beta chains from one sample, sequenced in a study of blood T cell repertoires in COVID-19. Clones were read by immunoSEQ multiplex PCR, and TCRdb kept only the in-frame ones, dropping some. This sample has 130,000 or so clones, with 70% to 85% found just once. Input material: peripheral blood. These receptors originate from a woman older than 75 with acute or convalescent COVID-19. The conserved cysteine and the conserved F or W are not part of the CDR3 here. The order of the fields is V gene, J gene, CDR3 protein.

TRBV29-1	TRBJ1-4	SVGPGTGATTNEKLF
TRBV4-1	TRBJ2-7	ASSQEGATLYEQY
TRBV7-9	TRBJ1-1	ASSYYRVGDTEAF
TRBV7-2	TRBJ1-4	ASSLAIQGGNEKLF
TRBV19	TRBJ1-1	ASSIQGGNTEAF
TRBV9	TRBJ2-7	ASSFRDSLGYEQY
TRBV10-3	TRBJ1-2	AISESSGTGYGYT
TRBV12-3/TRBV12-4	TRBJ1-3	ASTPVTGNTIY
TRBV2	TRBJ2-2	ASSNTRSGELF
TRBV30	TRBJ2-7	AWSVAGPYEQY
TRBV6-2/TRBV6-3	TRBJ2-3	ASSYSEDRPPSTDTQY
TRBV10-1	TRBJ1-1	ASSDSRDRGPAF
TRBV5-5	TRBJ2-1	ASSVADRSDYNEQF
TRBV27	TRBJ2-7	ASSWSRGPYEQY
TRBV23-1	TRBJ2-3	ASSHPGLGPDTQY
TRBV16	TRBJ2-2	ASSRGLAGGLGTGELF
TRBV9	TRBJ2-2	ASSPAGGGSKELF
TRBV4-3	TRBJ1-2	ASSQTWSNYGYT
TRBV9	TRBJ2-7	ASSASTGLTYEQY
TRBV7-2	TRBJ2-5	ASSTRTSGGETQY
TRBV6-2/TRBV6-3	TRBJ1-6	ASSSWTGPGSYNSPLH
TRBV19	TRBJ2-7	ASTSTDSYEQY
TRBV11-3	TRBJ2-3	ASSSPGTGSDTQY
TRBV7-9	TRBJ1-5	ASSLTGVGGVGQPQH
TRBV6-2/TRBV6-3	TRBJ1-2	ASNPSPRGIYGYT
TRBV14	TRBJ1-1	ASSQDHVRYTEAF
TRBV7-2	TRBJ1-2	ASSLFPDGYT
TRBV10-3	TRBJ2-1	AISEPSIGLGHYNEQF
TRBV6-2/TRBV6-3	TRBJ2-1	ASSRQGMNNEQF
TRBV3-1/TRBV3-2	TRBJ2-1	ASSLLYNEQF
TRBV12-3/TRBV12-4	TRBJ1-2	ASSLVQNYGYT
TRBV11-2	TRBJ1-3	ASSLDLSRSTIY
TRBV3-1/TRBV3-2	TRBJ2-3	ASGDRGPDTQY
TRBV7-8	TRBJ1-4	ASSLVIQGAANEKLF
TRBV7-2	TRBJ1-3	ASSQGTAGNTIY